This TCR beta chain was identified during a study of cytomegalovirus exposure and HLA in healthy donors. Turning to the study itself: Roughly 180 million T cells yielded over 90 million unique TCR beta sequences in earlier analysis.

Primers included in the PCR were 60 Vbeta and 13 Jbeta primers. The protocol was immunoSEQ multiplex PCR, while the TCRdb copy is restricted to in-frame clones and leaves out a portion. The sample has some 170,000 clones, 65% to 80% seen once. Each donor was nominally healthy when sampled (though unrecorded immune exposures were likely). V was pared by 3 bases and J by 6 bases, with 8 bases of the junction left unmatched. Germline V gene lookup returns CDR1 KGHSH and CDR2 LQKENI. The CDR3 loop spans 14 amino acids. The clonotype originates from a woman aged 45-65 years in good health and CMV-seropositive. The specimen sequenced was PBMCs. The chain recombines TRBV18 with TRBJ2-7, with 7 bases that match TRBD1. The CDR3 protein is CASSPQGEIIEQYF. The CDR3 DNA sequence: TGTGCCAGCTCACCGCAGGGGGAAATTATCGAGCAGTACTTC. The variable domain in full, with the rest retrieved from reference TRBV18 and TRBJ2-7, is NAGVMQNPRHLVRRRGQEARLRCSPMKGHSHVYWYRQLPEEGLKFMVYLQKENIIDESGMPKERFSAEFPKEGPSILRIQQVVRGDSAAYFCASSPQGEIIEQYFGPGTRLTVT.